Below, 3 T cell receptor beta chains from the same sample are listed, as sequenced in a study of OX40 agonist ivuxolimab in advanced cancers. Assay: immunoSEQ multiplex PCR; the TCRdb copy retains only in-frame clones and omits some. Of about 15,000 clones in the sample, approximately 95% were seen once. Sequences were derived from CD4+ or CD8+ T cells sorted from blood, sampled in a trial of the OX40 agonist ivuxolimab. The origin of the receptors is an adult with an advanced solid tumor such as melanoma, head and neck, liver or kidney cancer.

The rearrangement joins TRBV28 to TRBJ1-1; TRBD1 might be the D (6 bases). CDR3 size: 15 residues. The germline CDR1 and CDR2 sequences are MDHEN and SYDVKM. Trimming pared 7 bases from V and 7 bases from J, leaving 22 bases between. Here the CDR3 reads CASTIGGQVKDEAFF. The CDR3 DNA is TGTGCCAGCACCATAGGGGGGCAGGTTAAGGATGAAGCTTTCTTT.

The CDR3 DNA sequence: TGTGCCAGCAGTGAAGAGGGGGCCGACACCGGGGAGCTGTTTTTT. It is translated as CASSEEGADTGELFF. The chain is built from TRBV6-1 and TRBJ2-2; 7 bases are shared with TRBD1. Germline CDR1 MNHNS, CDR2 SASEGT. With V trimmed by 1 base and J by 3 bases, 2 bases remained unmatched. This CDR3 is 15 amino acids long.

This chain uses TRBV10-3 with TRBJ2-1; 8 nucleotides match TRBD2. The CDR3 totals 22 residues. Per germline, CDR1 ENHRY and CDR2 SYGVKD. Trimming at V came to 2 bases and at J to 0 bases, leaving 21 bases not matched to a gene. CDR3 residues: CAISEPQAFSGTAWSSYNEQFF. DNA of the CDR3: TGTGCCATCAGTGAGCCCCAAGCTTTTAGCGGGACCGCGTGGTCCTCCTACAATGAGCAGTTCTTC.